The present entry profiles one TCR beta chain with its context. The data stem from a study of blood T cell repertoires in COVID-19. Sequencing used immunoSEQ multiplex PCR; TCRdb keeps in-frame clones, though not all of them. The data hold some 200,000 clones, with roughly 80% observed a single time. The germline V gene encodes CDR1 KGHSH and CDR2 LQKENI. The CDR3 runs 17 residues. Unmatched junction bases numbered 14, after V lost 6 bases and J lost 7 bases. The genes are TRBV18 and TRBJ2-1; 11 bases align to TRBD2. This TCR derives from a woman in her sixties or seventies with acute COVID-19. The material sequenced was PBMCs or T cells enriched from blood (not recorded which). CDR3 amino acids: CASSPAGSGGVGNEQFF. DNA for the CDR3: TGTGCCAGCTCCCCCGCGGGTAGCGGGGGGGTGGGTAATGAGCAGTTCTTC. Supplemented by reference TRBV18 and TRBJ2-1, the full variable domain reads NAGVMQNPRHLVRRRGQEARLRCSPMKGHSHVYWYRQLPEEGLKFMVYLQKENIIDESGMPKERFSAEFPKEGPSILRIQQVVRGDSAAYFCASSPAGSGGVGNEQFFGPGTRLTVL.